This T cell receptor beta chain was obtained from a study of beta chain features in type 1 diabetes. Study-wide results and limits: A moderate, significant TCRB CDR3 shortening appeared in type 1 diabetes across four CD4+ subsets.

The length of the CDR3 is 16 residues. The V and J ends lost 2 bases and 0 bases, in that order; junction bases with no gene match: 4. Germline V gene sequence: CDR1 SGHVS, CDR2 FNYEAQ. The investigators reverse transcribed all of the isolated RNA, so they sequenced expressed TCRB transcripts. Method: immunoSEQ multiplex PCR; TCRdb's copy keeps in-frame clones and lacks some. The table records 300,000 or so clones, more than 13% of them present only once. This clone was observed a few times. No antigen is known for it. This chain joins TRBV7-6 and TRBJ2-5; TRBD2 matches at 9 bases. This TCR derives from a man aged 25-45 years with type 1 diabetes. Sequencing was performed on naive CD4+ T cells from blood. The chain's CDR3 is CASSLTSGLYQETQYF. The CDR3 nucleotides read TGTGCCAGCAGCTTAACTAGCGGGTTGTACCAAGAGACCCAGTACTTC.